A single sample is the source of the 23 T cell receptor beta chains below, sequenced in a study of cytomegalovirus exposure and HLA in healthy donors. Both 60 Vbeta primers and 13 Jbeta primers went into the PCR. Sequencing used immunoSEQ multiplex PCR; TCRdb keeps in-frame clones, though not all of them. The sample contains more than 150,000 clones, around 83% of which appear only once. The sequenced sample consisted of PBMCs. These receptors all come from a woman younger than 35 in good health and CMV-seronegative.

The rearrangement links TRBV2 to TRBJ1-3; TRBD1 agrees at 7 bases. The CDR3 extends over 15 amino acids. Germline V CDR1 and CDR2: SNHLY, FYNNEI. V was clipped by 4 bases and J by 1 base; unmatched bases: 4. This CDR3 reads CASSADRVSGNTIYF. Here the CDR3 DNA reads TGTGCCAGCAGTGCAGACAGGGTATCTGGAAACACCATATATTTT. Drawing the rest from reference TRBV2 and TRBJ1-3, the complete variable domain is EPEVTQTPSHQVTQMGQEVILRCVPISNHLYFYWYRQILGQKVEFLVSFYNNEISEKSEIFDDQFSVERPDGSNFTLKIRSTKLEDSAMYFCASSADRVSGNTIYFGEGSWLTVV.

The chain carries TRBV6-5 and TRBJ2-7; 7 nucleotides align to TRBD1. This CDR3 contains 15 residues. Per germline, CDR1 MNHEY and CDR2 SVGAGI. V lost 7 bases to trimming and J lost 0 bases; unmatched junction nucleotides: 9. CDR3 DNA: TGTGCCAGCACTACAGGGGTTGGGGCCTCCTACGAGCAGTACTTC. It is translated as CASTTGVGASYEQYF.

The chain links TRBV4-3 to TRBJ2-1; 8 nucleotides align to TRBD2. Germline values: CDR1 LGHNA, CDR2 YSLEER. The J segment lost 2 bases and the V segment lost 0 bases, leaving 9 bases of the junction unmatched. This CDR3 is 18 amino acids long. The CDR3 loop reads CASSQDPSGGMTYNEQFF. The CDR3 DNA sequence: TGCGCCAGCAGCCAAGACCCCAGCGGGGGCATGACCTACAATGAGCAGTTCTTC.

The rearrangement joins TRBV28 to TRBJ2-3, with 9 nucleotides matching TRBD1. With V trimmed by 5 bases and J by 4 bases, 7 bases remained unmatched. Per the germline V gene, CDR1 is MDHEN and CDR2 is SYDVKM. The CDR3 is 15 residues long. The CDR3 nucleotides are TGTGCCAGCAGTGGCCGGACAGGGGATGCAGATACGCAGTATTTT. Amino acid sequence: CASSGRTGDADTQYF.

The genes are TRBV28 and TRBJ1-6; 8 bases align to TRBD1. The CDR3 runs 18 residues. Germline V gene data show CDR1 as MDHEN and CDR2 as SYDVKM. The junction had 9 bases not matched to a gene; V was cut back by 5 bases and J by 0 bases. Here the CDR3 reads CASSPWTGISSYNSPLHF. The CDR3 region has the DNA TGTGCCAGCAGTCCATGGACAGGGATTAGCTCCTATAATTCACCCCTCCACTTT. Supplemented by reference TRBV28 and TRBJ1-6, the full variable domain reads DVKVTQSSRYLVKRTGEKVFLECVQDMDHENMFWYRQDPGLGLRLIYFSYDVKMKEKGDIPEGYSVSREKKERFSLILESASTNQTSMYLCASSPWTGISSYNSPLHFGNGTRLTVT.

This clone was detected only once. This CDR3 is CASSLRSGSGANVLTF. CDR3 sequence (DNA): TGTGCCAGCAGCTTAAGGTCGGGAAGTGGGGCCAACGTCCTGACTTTC. This chain links TRBV11-3 with TRBJ2-6, with D maybe TRBD2 (5 bases). Germline V gene data show CDR1 as SGHNT and CDR2 as YENEEA. V gave up 2 bases and J gave up 3 bases, with 11 bases separating them. The CDR3 is made up of 16 amino acids.

The DNA for the CDR3 is TGTGCCAGCAGTTACGTCGGCGGGGCCGGTAGTTCACCCCTCCACTTT. It translates to CASSYVGGAGSSPLHF. This sequence joins TRBV6-5 and TRBJ1-6, with D maybe TRBD1 (5 bases). The germline V and J ends were trimmed by 2 bases and 9 bases, with 17 bases remaining between them. Germline V CDR1 and CDR2: MNHEY, SVGAGI. This CDR3 is built from 16 residues.

This clone was seen only once. The chain is built from TRBV19 and TRBJ2-7, with TRBD1 matching over 10 bases. Germline loops: CDR1 LNHDA, CDR2 SQIVND (reference sequence). Trimming took 3 bases from V and 2 from J; bases not matched to a gene: 4. This CDR3 has 15 amino acids. CDR3 DNA sequence: TGTGCCAGTAGTATTTCAGGGACAGGGGCCTACGAGCAGTACTTC. Translated, it gives CASSISGTGAYEQYF.

The chain combines TRBV27 with TRBJ1-2, with D possibly TRBD1 on 6 matching bases. The CDR3 extends over 13 amino acids. Germline loops: CDR1 MNHEY, CDR2 SMNVEV (reference sequence). V was shortened by 4 bases and J by 8 bases, with 14 bases between the two germline ends. CDR3 loop: CASSYRASGGYTF. CDR3 DNA sequence: TGTGCCAGCAGTTACAGGGCCTCAGGGGGCTACACCTTC.

This rearrangement joins TRBV5-1 to TRBJ2-7, with D perhaps matching TRBD1 (5 bases). The CDR3 loop spans 13 amino acids. Trimming took 6 bases from V and 2 from J, leaving 12 bases between them. Per germline, CDR1 SGHRS and CDR2 YFSETQ. CDR3 amino acids: CASTPDTTYEQYF. The CDR3 DNA sequence: TGCGCCAGCACCCCGGACACTACCTACGAGCAGTACTTC.

This chain joins TRBV28 and TRBJ1-5, with D unclear. The CDR3 has 14 amino acids. Per the germline V gene, CDR1 is MDHEN and CDR2 is SYDVKM. Trimming took off 2 bases at V and 3 bases at J, with 8 bases between the two ends. CDR3 nucleotide sequence: TGTGCCAGCAGTTTAGAACGGTTCAATCAGCCCCAGCATTTT. Residues: CASSLERFNQPQHF.

V gene TRBV6-5 combines with J gene TRBJ2-7; TRBD1 is a possible D gene (6 bases). The V end lost 5 bases, the J end lost 2 bases, and 16 bases lay between the germline ends. CDR3 size: 15 residues. Looked up from germline, CDR1 is MNHEY and CDR2 is SVGAGI. CDR3 protein: CASSQSGTSTYEQYF. In DNA form, the CDR3 reads TGTGCCAGCAGTCAATCCGGGACATCGACCTACGAGCAGTACTTC.

V and J are TRBV11-2 and TRBJ2-2; 7 bases are shared with TRBD1. V was clipped by 0 bases and J by 5 bases; unmatched bases: 3. Germline loops: CDR1 SGHAT, CDR2 FQNNGV. This CDR3 has 15 amino acids. CDR3 residues: CASSLDRGWTGELFF. The CDR3 coding sequence is TGTGCCAGCAGCTTAGACAGGGGGTGGACCGGGGAGCTGTTTTTT.

This chain uses TRBV7-8 with TRBJ2-1, with no clear D. Trimming shortened V by 3 bases and J by 6 bases, and 15 bases separated the two germline ends. Per the germline V gene, CDR1 is SGHVS and CDR2 is FQNEAQ. This CDR3 region has 15 residues. This chain's CDR3 is CASSFFRSSPNEQFF. The CDR3 DNA follows: TGTGCCAGCAGCTTTTTCCGGAGCTCCCCCAATGAGCAGTTCTTC.

The V gene is TRBV28, the J gene TRBJ2-1; 15 bases are a match to TRBD2. The germline V gene encodes CDR1 MDHEN and CDR2 SYDVKM. The CDR3 is 16 amino acids. Losses at the gene ends were 9 bases for V and 9 bases for J; bases not matched to a gene: 12. The CDR3 spells CASRTSGGAGSAEQFF. The CDR3 nucleotides are TGTGCCAGTAGGACTAGCGGGGGGGCGGGATCTGCTGAGCAGTTCTTC.

The rearrangement links TRBV4-3 to TRBJ2-2; 7 bases match TRBD2. The CDR3 sequence is 15 residues long. Germline V gives CDR1 LGHNA, CDR2 YSLEER. V shed 5 bases and J 2 bases; nucleotides not matched to a gene: 5. As DNA, the CDR3 is TGCGCCAGCAGCGGGCTAGCGGAAAACACCGGGGAGCTGTTTTTT. This encodes CASSGLAENTGELFF.

The chain is built from TRBV5-1 and TRBJ1-2, with D possibly TRBD1 on 6 matching bases. This CDR3 is 14 amino acids long. Trimming removed 0 bases at V and 5 bases at J, with 11 bases between. Germline values: CDR1 SGHRS, CDR2 YFSETQ. CDR3 region: CASSLDREFYGYTF. The CDR3 nucleotides are TGCGCCAGCAGCTTGGACAGGGAGTTTTATGGCTACACCTTC.

The CDR3 bases are TGTGCCAGCAGCTTGGTCGGGTCCTACGAGCAGTACTTC. This gives the protein CASSLVGSYEQYF. This chain uses TRBV5-5 with TRBJ2-7; D uncertain. Trimming removed 0 bases at V and 1 base at J, with 5 bases between. Germline assignment: CDR1 SGHKS and CDR2 YYEKEE (reference sequence). The CDR3 contains 13 residues.

The chain recombines TRBV19 with TRBJ1-5; 10 bases match TRBD1. The germline V gene encodes CDR1 LNHDA and CDR2 SQIVND (reference sequence). The CDR3 has 15 amino acids. V trimming: 1 base; J trimming: 5 bases; junction bases outside the gene matches: 2. CDR3 DNA sequence: TGTGCCAGTAGTATAGCGACAGGGGGCCATCAGCCCCAGCATTTT. It yields the protein CASSIATGGHQPQHF.

The chain combines TRBV29-1 with TRBJ2-5; 8 bases align to TRBD2. The CDR3 spans 12 residues. V was pared by 6 bases and J by 4 bases, with 4 bases of the junction left unmatched. The germline CDR1 and CDR2 sequences are SQVTM and ANQGSEA. CDR3 sequence (DNA): TGCAGCGTGAGCGGGAGCCCAGAGACCCAGTACTTC. Translation: CSVSGSPETQYF.

This clone was seen a handful of times. The rearrangement links TRBV2 to TRBJ1-1; D is ambiguous. The V end lost 4 bases, the J end lost 4 bases, and 7 bases lay between the germline ends. The CDR3 totals 12 residues. CDR1 and CDR2 from the germline V gene are SNHLY and FYNNEI. CDR3: CASSVYGTEAFF. CDR3 in DNA: TGTGCCAGCAGTGTCTATGGCACTGAAGCTTTCTTT. Complete variable domain (other parts from reference TRBV2 and TRBJ1-1): EPEVTQTPSHQVTQMGQEVILRCVPISNHLYFYWYRQILGQKVEFLVSFYNNEISEKSEIFDDQFSVERPDGSNFTLKIRSTKLEDSAMYFCASSVYGTEAFFGQGTRLTVV.

Of note for this clone: This CDR3 is also generated by other DNA sequences in the sample. V gene TRBV5-1 combines with J gene TRBJ1-2, with TRBD1 matching over 12 bases. Per the germline V gene, CDR1 is SGHRS and CDR2 is YFSETQ. V lost 2 bases to trimming and J lost 2 bases; unmatched junction nucleotides: 1. The CDR3 extends over 15 amino acids. The CDR3 DNA sequence: TGCGCCAGCAGCTTCGGGACAGGGGGCAACTATGGCTACACCTTC. Amino acids: CASSFGTGGNYGYTF.

The chain couples TRBV27 to TRBJ2-2, with D possibly being TRBD1 (6 bases). Germline assignment: CDR1 MNHEY and CDR2 SMNVEV (reference sequence). The CDR3 runs to 14 residues. V was trimmed by 5 bases and J by 6 bases, leaving 13 bases between them. CDR3 amino acids: CASSGTSLSGELFF. The CDR3 DNA sequence: TGTGCCAGCAGTGGGACATCCTTGTCCGGGGAGCTGTTTTTT.